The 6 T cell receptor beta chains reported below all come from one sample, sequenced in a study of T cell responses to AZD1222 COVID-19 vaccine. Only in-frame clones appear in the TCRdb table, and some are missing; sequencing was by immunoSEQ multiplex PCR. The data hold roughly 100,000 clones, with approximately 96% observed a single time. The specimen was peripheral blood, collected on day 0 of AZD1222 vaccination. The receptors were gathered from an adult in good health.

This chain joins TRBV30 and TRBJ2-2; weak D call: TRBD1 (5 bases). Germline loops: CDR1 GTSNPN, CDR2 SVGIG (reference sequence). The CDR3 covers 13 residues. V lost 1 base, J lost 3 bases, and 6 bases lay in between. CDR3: CAWSEGDTGELFF. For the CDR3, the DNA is TGTGCCTGGAGTGAAGGGGACACCGGGGAGCTGTTTTTT.

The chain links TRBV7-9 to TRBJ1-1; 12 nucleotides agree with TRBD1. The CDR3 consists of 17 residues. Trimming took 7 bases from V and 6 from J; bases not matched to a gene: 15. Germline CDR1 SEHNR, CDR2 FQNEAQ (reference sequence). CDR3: CASINRDRGPGRAEAFF. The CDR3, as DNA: TGTGCCAGCATCAACCGGGACAGGGGGCCTGGGAGGGCTGAAGCTTTCTTT.

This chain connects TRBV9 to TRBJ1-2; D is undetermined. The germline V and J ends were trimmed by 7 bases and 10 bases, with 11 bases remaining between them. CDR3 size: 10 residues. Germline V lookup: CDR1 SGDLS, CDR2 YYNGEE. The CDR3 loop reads CASRSLVYTF. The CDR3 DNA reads TGTGCCAGCCGTTCACTAGTCTACACCTTC.

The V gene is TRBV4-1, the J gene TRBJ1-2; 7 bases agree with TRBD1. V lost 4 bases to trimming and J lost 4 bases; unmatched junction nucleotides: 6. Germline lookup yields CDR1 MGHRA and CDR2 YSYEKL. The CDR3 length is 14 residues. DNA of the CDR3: TGCGCCAGCAGCCTTCAGGGGACAGCCTATGGCTACACCTTC. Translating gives CASSLQGTAYGYTF.

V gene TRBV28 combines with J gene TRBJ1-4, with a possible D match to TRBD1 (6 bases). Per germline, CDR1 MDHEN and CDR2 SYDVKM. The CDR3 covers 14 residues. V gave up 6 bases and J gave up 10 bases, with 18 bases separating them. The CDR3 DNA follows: TGTGCCAGCAGCCCCTCAGGGGAGTGGGGAAAACTGTTTTTT. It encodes CASSPSGEWGKLFF.

CDR3 coding DNA: TGCGCCAGCAGCTTCAGGGGTGCAACTAATGAAAAACTGTTTTTT. Encoded protein: CASSFRGATNEKLFF. The chain uses TRBV5-1 and TRBJ1-4; TRBD1 is a possible D gene (6 bases). This CDR3 is 15 amino acids long. The germline CDR1 and CDR2 sequences are SGHRS and YFSETQ. V was trimmed by 2 bases and J by 0 bases, leaving 8 bases between them.